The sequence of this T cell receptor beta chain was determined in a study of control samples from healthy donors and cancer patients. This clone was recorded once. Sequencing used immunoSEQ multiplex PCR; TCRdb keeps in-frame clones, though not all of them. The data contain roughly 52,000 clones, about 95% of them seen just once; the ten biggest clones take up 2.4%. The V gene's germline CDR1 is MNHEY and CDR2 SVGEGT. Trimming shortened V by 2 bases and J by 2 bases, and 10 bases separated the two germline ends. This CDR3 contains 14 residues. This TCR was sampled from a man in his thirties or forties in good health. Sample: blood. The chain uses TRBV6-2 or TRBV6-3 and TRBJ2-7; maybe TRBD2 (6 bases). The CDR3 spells CASSYGGAAYEQYF. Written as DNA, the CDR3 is TGTGCCAGCAGTTACGGCGGGGCAGCCTACGAGCAGTACTTC.